These 25 T cell receptor beta chains came from one sample sequenced in a study of tumour-infiltrating T cells in Burkitt lymphoma. TCRdb's copy holds only in-frame clones and misses some; the assay was immunoSEQ multiplex PCR. The repertoire holds 11,000 to 15,000 clones, with over 30% as singletons. The material sequenced was tumor tissue. Source of these receptors: a human donor with diffuse large B-cell lymphoma.

The V call is TRBV19, the J call TRBJ2-2; tentative D call: TRBD1 (6 bases). V lost 2 bases and J lost 2, with 9 bases in between. This CDR3 comprises 15 residues. Looked up from germline, CDR1 is LNHDA and CDR2 is SQIVND (reference sequence). CDR3 in amino acids: CASSILDSNTGELFF. CDR3 coding DNA: TGTGCCAGTAGTATACTGGACAGTAACACCGGGGAGCTGTTTTTT.

A few counts support this clone. V gene TRBV11-3 combines with J gene TRBJ2-3, with TRBD1 as a possible D gene (6 bases). Looked up from germline, CDR1 is SGHNT and CDR2 is YENEEA. This CDR3 region has 16 residues. The germline V and J ends were trimmed by 5 bases and 0 bases, with 15 bases remaining between them. The CDR3 region has the DNA TGTGCCAGCAGCCAGGGGCAGGGTGGAAGCACAGATACGCAGTATTTT. Amino acids: CASSQGQGGSTDTQYF.

A single count supports this clone. The chain recombines TRBV10-1 with TRBJ1-5, with 7 bases matching TRBD1. The ends lost 6 bases at V and 2 bases at J; junction bases unmatched: 7. The germline V gene encodes CDR1 WNHNN and CDR2 SYGVQD (reference sequence). The length of the CDR3 is 15 residues. Written as DNA, the CDR3 is TGCGCCAGCAGGAACCGGGACAGACGCAATCAGCCCCAGCATTTT. Translated: CASRNRDRRNQPQHF.

In its sample, this clone was seen a few times. CDR3 DNA: TGTGCCATCAGCGAAAGGGTTGTAGGGACTGAAGCTTTCTTT. It translates to CAISERVVGTEAFF. The chain couples TRBV10-3 to TRBJ1-1, with D unresolved. This CDR3 spans 14 amino acids. The V end was cut by 6 bases, the J end by 5 bases, with 16 bases between. Germline-derived CDR1 and CDR2 are ENHRY and SYGVKD.

J is TRBJ1-6 and V is TRBV7-9; no clear D gene. This CDR3 contains 14 residues. V shed 4 bases and J shed 9 bases, with 13 bases lying between them. The V gene's germline CDR1 is SEHNR and CDR2 FQNEAQ (reference sequence). The DNA of the CDR3 is TGTGCCAGCAGCTCCGACCCGGACGGTTCACCCCTCCACTTT. Translating it yields CASSSDPDGSPLHF. The complete variable domain, with remaining parts taken from reference TRBV7-9 and TRBJ1-6, reads DTGVSQNPRHKITKRGQNVTFRCDPISEHNRLYWYRQTLGQGPEFLTYFQNEAQLEKSRLLSDRFSAERPKGSFSTLEIQRTEQGDSAMYLCASSSDPDGSPLHFGNGTRLTVT.

The genes are TRBV18 and TRBJ2-2; 12 nucleotides line up with TRBD2. The CDR3 totals 16 residues. The germline V gene encodes CDR1 KGHSH and CDR2 LQKENI. Germline trimming cut 2 bases from V and 4 bases from J; bases unmatched to any gene: 2. The CDR3: CASSPGLAGTTGELFF. Written as DNA, the CDR3 is TGTGCCAGCTCACCAGGACTAGCGGGAACCACCGGGGAGCTGTTTTTT. Combining the CDR3 with reference TRBV18 and TRBJ2-2 gives the whole variable domain NAGVMQNPRHLVRRRGQEARLRCSPMKGHSHVYWYRQLPEEGLKFMVYLQKENIIDESGMPKERFSAEFPKEGPSILRIQQVVRGDSAAYFCASSPGLAGTTGELFFGEGSRLTVL.

This chain uses TRBV23-1 with TRBJ1-4; TRBD1 might be the D (5 bases). TRBV23-1 is labeled an ORF, and its function is uncertain. The CDR3 extends over 20 amino acids. Trimming pared 2 bases from V and 0 bases from J, leaving 22 bases between. For the CDR3, the DNA is TGCGCCAGCAGTCAACCCACAGGCCTTCCAGATGAGGCAACTAATGAAAAACTGTTTTTT. It is translated as CASSQPTGLPDEATNEKLFF.

The gene calls are TRBV4-1 and TRBJ2-3; D is unresolved. In germline, CDR1 is MGHRA, CDR2 YSYEKL. The V end was cut by 3 bases, the J end by 1 base, with 5 bases between. The CDR3 is 13 amino acids. The CDR3 sequence is CASSHAGTDTQYF. The CDR3 DNA follows: TGCGCCAGCAGCCACGCGGGCACAGATACGCAGTATTTT.

In nucleotides, the CDR3 is TGTGCCAGCAGCCGAATCACTAGCGAGCAAGAGACCCAGTACTTC. Protein product: CASSRITSEQETQYF. The J gene is TRBJ2-5, the V gene TRBV5-6, with 7 bases lining up with TRBD2. Germline CDR1 reads SGHDT; CDR2 reads YYEEEE. The CDR3 is made up of 15 amino acids. Losses at the gene ends were 4 bases for V and 2 bases for J; bases not matched to a gene: 8.

This clone has a handful of counts. V usage is TRBV19 and J usage is TRBJ2-7; D gene ambiguous. The CDR3 has 15 amino acids. Germline loops: CDR1 LNHDA, CDR2 SQIVND (reference sequence). V lost 0 bases and J 3 bases, leaving 12 bases between the germline ends. The DNA for the CDR3 is TGTGCCAGTAGTATAGACCCTACGTTCGGCTACGAGCAGTACTTC. Its translation: CASSIDPTFGYEQYF.

This clone showed up just a few times. The chain combines TRBV25-1 with TRBJ2-1; the match to TRBD1 covers 7 bases. This CDR3 has 13 residues. The germline gives CDR1 MGHDK, CDR2 SYGVNS. The V and J ends lost 5 bases and 9 bases, in that order; junction bases with no gene match: 7. CDR3 region: CASSLQQGIEQFF. As DNA, the CDR3 is TGTGCCAGCAGTCTACAACAGGGGATTGAGCAGTTCTTC. Full variable domain (missing parts from reference TRBV25-1 and TRBJ2-1): EADIYQTPRYLVIGTGKKITLECSQTMGHDKMYWYQQDPGMELHLIHYSYGVNSTEKGDLSSESTVSRIRTEHFPLTLESARPSHTSQYLCASSLQQGIEQFFGPGTRLTVL.

The chain combines TRBV9 with TRBJ2-3, with 7 bases identical to TRBD2. V lost 4 bases and J lost 5; bases outside the gene matches: 10. CDR1 is SGDLS, CDR2 YYNGEE, per germline. There are 15 residues in the CDR3. CDR3 nucleotide sequence: TGTGCCAGCAGCTCCAGTGCGGGAGAGGGAGATACGCAGTATTTT. It encodes CASSSSAGEGDTQYF.

This rearrangement joins TRBV18 to TRBJ1-5; TRBD1 might be the D (6 bases). This CDR3 has 18 amino acids. Trimming cost V 0 bases and J 0 bases, with 15 bases left between them. CDR1 and CDR2 (germline): KGHSH, LQKENI. This chain's CDR3 is CASSPPSKQGGSNQPQHF. CDR3 bases: TGTGCCAGCTCACCACCGAGTAAACAGGGAGGTAGCAATCAGCCCCAGCATTTT.

The chain joins TRBV5-1 to TRBJ2-1; 10 bases are a match to TRBD1. Per germline, CDR1 SGHRS and CDR2 YFSETQ. The CDR3 loop spans 17 amino acids. Trimming cost V 0 bases and J 4 bases; bases outside gene matches: 7. The CDR3 is CASSLAVGTGVYNEQFF. The DNA of the CDR3 is TGCGCCAGCAGCTTGGCAGTCGGGACAGGGGTGTACAATGAGCAGTTCTTC. The complete variable domain, with remaining parts taken from reference TRBV5-1 and TRBJ2-1, reads KAGVTQTPRYLIKTRGQQVTLSCSPISGHRSVSWYQQTPGQGLQFLFEYFSETQRNKGNFPGRFSGRQFSNSRSEMNVSTLELGDSALYLCASSLAVGTGVYNEQFFGPGTRLTVL.

V and J are TRBV5-4 and TRBJ2-3, with 10 bases identical to TRBD2. Germline V lookup: CDR1 SGHNT, CDR2 YYREEE (reference sequence). With 4 bases clipped from V and 6 bases from J, the junction kept 5 bases outside the gene matches. CDR3 length: 14 residues. The CDR3 nucleotides are TGTGCCAGCAGCAATAGCGGGAGGCCGGATACGCAGTATTTT. Amino acid sequence: CASSNSGRPDTQYF.

This chain connects TRBV5-8 to TRBJ1-5; D is unresolved. The CDR3 totals 12 residues. The V gene lost 0 bases and the J gene lost 6 bases, with 4 bases spanning the gap. In germline, CDR1 is SGHTS, CDR2 YDEGEE. The chain's CDR3 is CASSLVIQPQHF. CDR3 bases: TGTGCCAGCAGCTTGGTGATTCAGCCCCAGCATTTT.

V gene TRBV4-1 combines with J gene TRBJ1-5; D gene uncertain. V lost 3 bases and J 0 bases, leaving 15 bases between the germline ends. Germline V CDR1 and CDR2: MGHRA, YSYEKL. CDR3 size: 17 residues. The CDR3 region is CASSQSDENYSNQPQHF. Here the CDR3 DNA reads TGCGCCAGCAGCCAGTCTGACGAGAACTATAGCAATCAGCCCCAGCATTTT.

The J gene is TRBJ1-1, the V gene TRBV19; D ambiguous. V lost 7 bases to trimming and J lost 1 base, with 13 bases between them. The CDR3 length is 14 residues. CDR1 LNHDA and CDR2 SQIVND come from the germline V gene (reference sequence). CDR3 sequence: CASMEVTSNTEAFF. In nucleotides, the CDR3 is TGTGCCAGTATGGAAGTCACCTCGAACACTGAAGCTTTCTTT.

The chain couples TRBV5-4 to TRBJ2-5; TRBD1 aligns across 7 bases. Germline CDR1 and CDR2: SGHNT and YYREEE (reference sequence). The V gene end was trimmed by 4 bases and the J gene end by 5 bases; junction bases not matched to a gene: 8. The length of the CDR3 is 14 residues. CDR3 sequence (DNA): TGTGCCAGCAGCCCGACAGGGTCGGGGGAGACCCAGTACTTC. It codes for CASSPTGSGETQYF.

This clone was seen more than once but under ten times. The V and J genes are TRBV6-1 and TRBJ1-5; D possibly corresponds to TRBD1 (5 bases). This CDR3 comprises 14 residues. CDR1 and CDR2 from the germline V gene are MNHNS and SASEGT. Between the trimmed V and J ends, which lost 5 bases and 0 bases, there was a span of 8 bases. The CDR3 DNA sequence: TGTGCCAGCAGTTTAGACAGTAGCAATCAGCCCCAGCATTTT. It yields the protein CASSLDSSNQPQHF.

This sequence joins TRBV28 and TRBJ1-3, with 7 bases fitting TRBD1. The CDR3 covers 15 residues. Trimming cost V 1 base and J 2 bases; bases outside gene matches: 2. The germline gives CDR1 MDHEN, CDR2 SYDVKM. The CDR3 spells CASSLLTGAGNTIYF. CDR3 sequence (DNA): TGTGCCAGCAGTTTATTAACAGGGGCTGGAAACACCATATATTTT.

This chain connects TRBV18 to TRBJ1-5; perhaps TRBD1 as D (5 bases). The CDR3 runs to 13 residues. Trimming left V 5 bases short and J 6 bases short, with 11 bases between. Germline values: CDR1 KGHSH, CDR2 LQKENI. The CDR3 nucleotides are TGTGCCAGCTCAGTAGGGGAGAGTCAGCCCCAGCATTTT. Encoded protein: CASSVGESQPQHF. The full variable domain, completed using reference TRBV18 and TRBJ1-5, is NAGVMQNPRHLVRRRGQEARLRCSPMKGHSHVYWYRQLPEEGLKFMVYLQKENIIDESGMPKERFSAEFPKEGPSILRIQQVVRGDSAAYFCASSVGESQPQHFGDGTRLSIL.

This clone was seen more than once but under ten times. The chain links TRBV30 to TRBJ2-7, with a possible D match to TRBD2 (5 bases). CDR1 is GTSNPN, CDR2 SVGIG, per germline (reference sequence). The CDR3 length is 12 residues. With 1 base removed from V and 3 bases from J, the gap between germline ends came to 7 bases. The CDR3 DNA reads as TGTGCCTGGAGTGCGGGGAACTACGAGCAGTACTTC. This gives the protein CAWSAGNYEQYF.

This clone ranks as medium-sized. The chain recombines TRBV2 with TRBJ2-1; D remains ambiguous. Per germline, CDR1 SNHLY and CDR2 FYNNEI. V lost 2 bases, J lost 0 bases, and 5 bases lay in between. The CDR3 runs to 14 residues. CDR3 amino acids: CASSEIVSYNEQFF. CDR3 nucleotide sequence: TGTGCCAGCAGTGAAATTGTCTCCTACAATGAGCAGTTCTTC.

The V and J genes are TRBV5-1 and TRBJ1-1, with a possible D match to TRBD1 (5 bases). The length of the CDR3 is 15 residues. Germline V gene data show CDR1 as SGHRS and CDR2 as YFSETQ. V was cut by 1 base and J by 8 bases, with 18 bases left in between. The CDR3 DNA reads TGCGCCAGCAGCTTGCGCATGGACGGGAGGGGAGAAGCTTTCTTT. Translated, it gives CASSLRMDGRGEAFF.